The rows below give T cell receptor beta chains drawn from one sample of a study of cytomegalovirus exposure and HLA in healthy donors. Method: immunoSEQ multiplex PCR; TCRdb's copy keeps in-frame clones and lacks some. The repertoire has approximately 97,000 clones, roughly 95% of them found once; the top ten carry 0.8% to 0.9%. Sequenced input: PBMCs. The receptors were gathered from a young woman in good health and CMV-seronegative. CDR3s include the opening cysteine and the closing phenylalanine or tryptophan. Fields, in order: CDR3 length, V gene, clone size, J gene, D gene, CDR3 DNA, CDR3 protein. D genes are given only for firm matches. The size of a clone is reported for some rows only, either as once, few or many, or as a class for expanded clones.

>15|TRBV19|NA|TRBJ1-3|NA
TGTGCCAGTAGTATCCCCCTAACCTCTGGAAACACCATATATTTT
CASSIPLTSGNTIYF
>16|TRBV6-5|NA|TRBJ2-7|TRBD2
TGTGCCAGCAGTTCCGAAACAGCGGGATTGGCCTACGAGCAGTACTTC
CASSSETAGLAYEQYF
>12|TRBV15|NA|TRBJ2-7|NA
TGTGCCACCAGCAACCCAAGAGGCGAGCAGTACTTC
CATSNPRGEQYF
>12|TRBV2|NA|TRBJ1-2|NA
TGTGCCAGCAGTGGGACACTCTATGGCTACACCTTC
CASSGTLYGYTF
>14|TRBV11-2|NA|TRBJ2-7|NA
TGTGCCAGCAGCTTAGGCGCCCAACTCTACGAGCAGTACTTC
CASSLGAQLYEQYF
>16|TRBV7-8|NA|TRBJ1-4|NA
TGTGCCAGCAGCGGAAGGGGAGGGTGGAATAATGAAAAACTGTTTTTT
CASSGRGGWNNEKLFF
>16|TRBV7-3|NA|TRBJ2-1|NA
TGTGCCAGCAGCTCCTCTCTACTAAGCTCCTACAATGAGCAGTTCTTC
CASSSSLLSSYNEQFF
>14|TRBV7-7|NA|TRBJ2-1|TRBD2
TGTGCTAGCAGCTTGGCGGGAGATTTCAATGAGCAGTTCTTC
CASSLAGDFNEQFF
>17|TRBV5-5|NA|TRBJ2-7|TRBD1
TGTGCCAGCAGCATCCGGGACAGGGGGGAAAAAACCTACGAGCAGTACTTC
CASSIRDRGEKTYEQYF
>13|TRBV5-5|NA|TRBJ1-1|TRBD1
TGTGCCAGCAGCTTGACAGGGGGCACTGAAGCTTTCTTT
CASSLTGGTEAFF
>10|TRBV6-5|NA|TRBJ1-1|TRBD1
TGTGCCACCTACAGGGGTGAAGCTTTCTTT
CATYRGEAFF
>15|TRBV18|NA|TRBJ2-3|NA
TGTGCCAGCTCACCACTGGGACAAATGGCAGATACGCAGTATTTT
CASSPLGQMADTQYF
>17|TRBV4-1|NA|TRBJ2-2|NA
TGCGCCAGCAGCCAAGATACGGGCGGCAGGGTAACCGGGGAGCTGTTTTTT
CASSQDTGGRVTGELFF
>15|TRBV7-8|once|TRBJ1-1|TRBD1
TGTGCCAGCAGCGTCCGGGACAGGGTCATCGCTGAAGCTTTCTTT
CASSVRDRVIAEAFF